The clone carrying this T cell receptor beta chain was counted many times. The data stem from a study of regulatory T cells in long-lasting Graves disease. Time point of the sample: persistent/refractory GD, antithyroid drugs over 5 years with positive TRAb. RNA from PBMCs was the source of the TCR library. The V end lost 6 bases, the J end lost 6 bases, and 11 bases lay between the germline ends. CDR3 length: 13 residues. Assembly of TCR beta libraries relied on iRepertoire HTBI primers together with Arm-PCR of CDR3 regions. TCRdb used MiXCR to reprocess the multiplex PCR reads, holding one entry per CDR3 protein. The table shows approximately 400,000 distinct CDR3 sequences, with 20% to 25% occurring only once.

The V and J genes are TRBV12-3 or TRBV12-4 and TRBJ1-4; no definite D call. Material: peripheral blood mononuclear cells (PBMCs), obtained when the disease was refractory, from a patient treated with antithyroid drugs. The TCR comes from a female donor with Graves disease. The CDR3 bases are TGTGCCAGCAGCCACCCCAAGGATGAAAAACTGTTTTTT. Its protein product is CASSHPKDEKLFF.